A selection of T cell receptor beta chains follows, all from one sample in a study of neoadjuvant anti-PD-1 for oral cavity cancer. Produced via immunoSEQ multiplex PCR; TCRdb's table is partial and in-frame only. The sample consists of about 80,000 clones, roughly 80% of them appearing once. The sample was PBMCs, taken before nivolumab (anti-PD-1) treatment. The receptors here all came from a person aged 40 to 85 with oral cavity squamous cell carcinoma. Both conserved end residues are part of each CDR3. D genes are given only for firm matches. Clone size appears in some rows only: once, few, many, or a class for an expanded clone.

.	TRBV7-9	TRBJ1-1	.	CASSPSGPGTEAFF	TGTGCCAGCAGCCCCTCGGGCCCTGGGACTGAAGCTTTCTTT
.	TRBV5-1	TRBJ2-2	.	CASSPSNTGELFF	TGCGCCAGCAGCCCAAGCAACACCGGGGAGCTGTTTTTT
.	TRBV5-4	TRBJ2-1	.	CASSLWEYNEQFF	TGTGCCAGCAGCTTGTGGGAGTACAATGAGCAGTTCTTC
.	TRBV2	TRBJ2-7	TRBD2	CASSVRGGRDPYEQYF	TGTGCCAGCAGCGTCAGAGGCGGGAGGGACCCCTACGAGCAGTACTTC
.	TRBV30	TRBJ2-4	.	CAWSPVGENIQYF	TGTGCCTGGAGCCCGGTCGGGGAGAACATTCAGTACTTC
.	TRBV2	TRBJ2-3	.	CASSDGSADTQYF	TGTGCCAGCAGTGATGGCTCCGCGGATACGCAGTATTTT
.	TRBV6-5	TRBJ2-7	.	CASSYSPSSYEQYF	TGTGCCAGCAGTTACTCGCCTAGCTCCTACGAGCAGTACTTC
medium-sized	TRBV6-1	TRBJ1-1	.	CASPTNGFTEAFF	TGTGCCAGCCCTACCAACGGGTTCACTGAAGCTTTCTTT
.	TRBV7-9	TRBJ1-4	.	CASSNKREKLFF	TGTGCCAGCAGTAACAAAAGGGAAAAACTGTTTTTT
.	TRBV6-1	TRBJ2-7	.	CASTTRQIYEQYF	TGTGCCAGCACCACAAGACAGATCTACGAGCAGTACTTC
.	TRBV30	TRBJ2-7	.	CAWSGGAPEQYF	TGTGCCTGGAGTGGGGGGGCACCCGAGCAGTACTTC
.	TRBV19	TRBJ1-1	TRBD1	CASTSQGIAEAFF	TGTGCCAGTACATCACAGGGGATAGCTGAAGCTTTCTTT
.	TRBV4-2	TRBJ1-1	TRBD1	CASSQEGQSERAFF	TGTGCCAGCAGCCAGGAGGGACAGAGTGAGAGAGCTTTCTTT
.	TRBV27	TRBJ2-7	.	CASSYRGIGEQYF	TGTGCCAGCAGTTATCGGGGTATTGGCGAGCAGTACTTC
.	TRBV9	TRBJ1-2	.	CASSVAGGLSHHYGYTF	TGTGCCAGCAGCGTAGCGGGCGGCCTTAGCCACCACTATGGCTACACCTTC
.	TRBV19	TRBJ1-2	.	CASSVSMNYGYTF	TGTGCCAGTAGCGTGTCTATGAACTATGGCTACACCTTC
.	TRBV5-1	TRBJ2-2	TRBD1	CASSSGQLNTGELFF	TGCGCCAGCAGCTCGGGACAGCTGAACACCGGGGAGCTGTTTTTT
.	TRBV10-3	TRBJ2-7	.	CAISERDEQYF	TGTGCCATCAGTGAGCGGGACGAGCAGTACTTC
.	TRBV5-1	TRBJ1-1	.	CASSLRFRDTEAFF	TGCGCCAGCAGCTTAAGGTTTCGGGATACTGAAGCTTTCTTT
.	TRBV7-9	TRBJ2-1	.	CASSPPGRGGYNEQFF	TGTGCCAGCAGCCCCCCTGGGCGTGGTGGCTACAATGAGCAGTTCTTC
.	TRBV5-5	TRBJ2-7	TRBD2	CASSSREGGTDEQYF	TGTGCCAGCAGCTCCCGGGAGGGGGGTACCGACGAGCAGTACTTC
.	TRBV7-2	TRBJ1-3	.	CASSERASLGNTIYF	TGTGCCAGCAGCGAAAGGGCCTCCCTTGGAAACACCATATATTTT
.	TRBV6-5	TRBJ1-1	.	CASSSMGGVTEAFF	TGTGCCAGCAGTAGCATGGGGGGAGTTACTGAAGCTTTCTTT
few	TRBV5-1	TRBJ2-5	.	CASSLAGGQKETQYF	TGCGCCAGCAGCTTGGCGGGTGGACAAAAAGAGACCCAGTACTTC
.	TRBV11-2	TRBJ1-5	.	CASSLDASNQPQHF	TGTGCCAGCAGCTTAGACGCCAGCAATCAGCCCCAGCATTTT
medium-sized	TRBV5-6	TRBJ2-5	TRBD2	CASSLGLAGGETQYF	TGTGCCAGCAGCTTGGGACTAGCGGGAGGGGAGACCCAGTACTTC
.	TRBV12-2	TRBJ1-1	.	CASRPPRSLNTEAFF	TGTGCAAGTCGCCCCCCCCGCAGCCTAAACACTGAAGCTTTCTTT
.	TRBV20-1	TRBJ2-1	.	CSAPGTWEQFF	TGCAGTGCTCCTGGGACTTGGGAGCAGTTCTTC
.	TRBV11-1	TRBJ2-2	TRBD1	CASSQTGTGELFF	TGTGCCAGCAGCCAGACAGGGACCGGGGAGCTGTTTTTT
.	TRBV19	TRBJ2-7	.	CASSIGHFVGGNEQYF	TGTGCCAGTAGTATAGGCCACTTTGTAGGGGGGAACGAGCAGTACTTC
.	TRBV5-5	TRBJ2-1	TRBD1	CASSLEQGVYNEQFF	TGTGCCAGCAGCTTGGAACAGGGGGTTTACAATGAGCAGTTCTTC
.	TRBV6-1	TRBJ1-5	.	CASSDGGGNQPQHF	TGTGCCAGCAGTGACGGGGGCGGCAATCAGCCCCAGCATTTT
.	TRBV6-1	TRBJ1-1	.	CASRKGGGNTEAFF	TGTGCCAGCAGGAAAGGAGGTGGGAACACTGAAGCTTTCTTT
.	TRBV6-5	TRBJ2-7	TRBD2	CASSYQTSGSYEQYF	TGTGCCAGCAGTTACCAGACTAGCGGGTCCTACGAGCAGTACTTC
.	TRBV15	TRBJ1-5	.	CATSREGGDQPQHF	TGTGCCACCAGCAGAGAGGGTGGAGATCAGCCCCAGCATTTT
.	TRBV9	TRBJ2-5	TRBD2	CASSPAQTSGKQETQYF	TGTGCCAGCAGCCCAGCCCAAACTAGCGGGAAGCAAGAGACCCAGTACTTC
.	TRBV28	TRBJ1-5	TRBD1	CASMRDRADFSNQPQHF	TGTGCCAGCATGCGGGACAGGGCCGACTTTAGCAATCAGCCCCAGCATTTT
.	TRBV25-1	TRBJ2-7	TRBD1	CASTDRDRSYEQYF	TGTGCCAGCACCGACAGGGACCGCTCCTACGAGCAGTACTTC
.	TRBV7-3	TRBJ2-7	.	CASSSTRESEQYF	TGTGCCAGCAGCTCGACCAGGGAATCCGAGCAGTACTTC
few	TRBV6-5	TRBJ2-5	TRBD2	CASSFYSGSQETQYF	TGTGCCAGCAGTTTTTATAGCGGGAGCCAAGAGACCCAGTACTTC
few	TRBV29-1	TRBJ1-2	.	CSVEVPPGGYTF	TGCAGCGTTGAAGTCCCTCCGGGTGGCTACACCTTC
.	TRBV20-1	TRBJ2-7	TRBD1	CSTTGENEQYF	TGCAGTACGACAGGGGAAAACGAGCAGTACTTC
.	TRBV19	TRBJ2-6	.	CASNLQGTGANVLTF	TGTGCCAGTAACCTCCAGGGTACTGGGGCCAACGTCCTGACTTTC